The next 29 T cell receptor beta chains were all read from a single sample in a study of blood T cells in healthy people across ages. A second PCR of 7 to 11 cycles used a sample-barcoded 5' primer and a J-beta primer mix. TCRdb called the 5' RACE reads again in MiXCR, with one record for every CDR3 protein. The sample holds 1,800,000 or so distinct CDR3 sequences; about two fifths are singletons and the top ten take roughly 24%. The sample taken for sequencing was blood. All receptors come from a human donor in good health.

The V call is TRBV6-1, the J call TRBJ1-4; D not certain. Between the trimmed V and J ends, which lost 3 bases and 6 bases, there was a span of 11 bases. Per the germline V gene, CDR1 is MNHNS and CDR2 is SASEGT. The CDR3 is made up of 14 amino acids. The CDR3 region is CASSEARVDEKLFF. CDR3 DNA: TGTGCCAGCAGTGAGGCCCGAGTAGATGAAAAACTGTTTTTT.

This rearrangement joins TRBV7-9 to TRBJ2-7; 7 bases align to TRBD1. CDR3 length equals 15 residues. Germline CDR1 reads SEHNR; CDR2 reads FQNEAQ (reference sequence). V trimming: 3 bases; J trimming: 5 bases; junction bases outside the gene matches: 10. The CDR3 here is CASSFITGAVNEQYF. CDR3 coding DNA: TGTGCCAGCAGCTTCATTACAGGGGCCGTTAACGAGCAGTACTTC.

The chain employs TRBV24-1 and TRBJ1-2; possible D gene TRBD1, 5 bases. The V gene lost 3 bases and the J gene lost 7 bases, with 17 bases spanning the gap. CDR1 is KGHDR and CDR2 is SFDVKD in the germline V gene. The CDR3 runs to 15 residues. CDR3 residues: CATSDPLRGRRGYTF. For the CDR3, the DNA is TGTGCCACCAGTGATCCCCTTAGGGGACGTCGTGGCTACACCTTC.

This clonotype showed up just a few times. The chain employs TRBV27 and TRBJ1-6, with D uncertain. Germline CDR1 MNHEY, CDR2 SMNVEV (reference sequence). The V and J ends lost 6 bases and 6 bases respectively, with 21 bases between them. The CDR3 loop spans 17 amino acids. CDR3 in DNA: TGTGCCAGCAGCCCCTGGCCCCCGCGGTATGGTAATTCACCCCTCCACTTT. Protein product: CASSPWPPRYGNSPLHF.

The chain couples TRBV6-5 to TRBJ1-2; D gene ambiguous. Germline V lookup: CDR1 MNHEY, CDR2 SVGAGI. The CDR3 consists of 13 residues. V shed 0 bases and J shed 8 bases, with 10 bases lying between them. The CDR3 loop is CASSYSFSGGYTF. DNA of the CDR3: TGTGCCAGCAGTTACTCGTTTTCTGGAGGCTACACCTTC.

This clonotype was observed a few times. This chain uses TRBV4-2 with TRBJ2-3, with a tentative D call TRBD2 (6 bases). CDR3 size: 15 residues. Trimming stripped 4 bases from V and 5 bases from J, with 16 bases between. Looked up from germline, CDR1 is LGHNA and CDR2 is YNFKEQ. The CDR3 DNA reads TGTGCCAGCAGCCTAAAGCGGGCGACCCAAGATACGCAGTATTTT. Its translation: CASSLKRATQDTQYF.

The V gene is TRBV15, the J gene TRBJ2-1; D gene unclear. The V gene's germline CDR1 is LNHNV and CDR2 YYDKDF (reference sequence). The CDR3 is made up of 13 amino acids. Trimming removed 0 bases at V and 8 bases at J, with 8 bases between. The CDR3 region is CATSRDARDEQFF. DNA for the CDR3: TGTGCCACCAGCAGAGATGCCCGGGATGAGCAGTTCTTC.

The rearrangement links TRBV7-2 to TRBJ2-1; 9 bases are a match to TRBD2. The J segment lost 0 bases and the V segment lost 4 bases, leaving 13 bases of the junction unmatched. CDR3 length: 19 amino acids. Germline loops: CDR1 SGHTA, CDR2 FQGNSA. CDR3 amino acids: CASSSPGLAGTSSYNEQFF. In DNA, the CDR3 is TGTGCCAGCAGCTCCCCTGGGCTAGCGGGGACTAGCTCCTACAATGAGCAGTTCTTC. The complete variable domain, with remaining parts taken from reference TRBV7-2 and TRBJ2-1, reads GAGVSQSPSNKVTEKGKDVELRCDPISGHTALYWYRQSLGQGLEFLIYFQGNSAPDKSGLPSDRFSAERTGGSVSTLTIQRTQQEDSAVYLCASSSPGLAGTSSYNEQFFGPGTRLTVL.

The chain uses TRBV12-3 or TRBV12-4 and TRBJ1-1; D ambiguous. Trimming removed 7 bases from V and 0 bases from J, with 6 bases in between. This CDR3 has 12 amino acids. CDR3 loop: CASTRMNTEAFF. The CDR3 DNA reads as TGTGCCAGCACAAGAATGAACACTGAAGCTTTCTTT.

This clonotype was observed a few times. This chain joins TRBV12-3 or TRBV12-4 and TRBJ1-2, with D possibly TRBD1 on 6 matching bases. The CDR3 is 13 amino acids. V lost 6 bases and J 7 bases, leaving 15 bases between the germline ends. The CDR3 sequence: CASSFGGASGYTF. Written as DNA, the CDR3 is TGTGCCAGCAGCTTCGGGGGGGCGAGTGGCTACACCTTC.

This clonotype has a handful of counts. CDR3 region: CASSPYSGGQETGELFF. The CDR3 nucleotides read TGCGCCAGCAGCCCTTACTCGGGGGGGCAGGAAACCGGGGAGCTGTTTTTT. The V gene is TRBV4-3, the J gene TRBJ2-2, with 8 bases that match TRBD2. Germline CDR1 reads LGHNA; CDR2 reads YSLEER. The CDR3 has 17 residues. The trim removed 4 bases at V and 5 bases at J, leaving 12 bases unmatched.

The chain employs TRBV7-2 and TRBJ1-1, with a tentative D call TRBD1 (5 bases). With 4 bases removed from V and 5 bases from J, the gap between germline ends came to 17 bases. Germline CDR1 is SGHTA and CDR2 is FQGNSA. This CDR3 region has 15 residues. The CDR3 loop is CASSSFRGRETEAFF. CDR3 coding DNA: TGTGCCAGCAGCTCTTTTCGGGGGAGAGAAACTGAAGCTTTCTTT.

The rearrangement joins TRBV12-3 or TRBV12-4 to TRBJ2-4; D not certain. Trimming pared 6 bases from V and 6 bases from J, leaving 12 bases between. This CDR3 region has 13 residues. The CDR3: CASRIGVGNIQYF. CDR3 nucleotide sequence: TGTGCCAGCAGGATTGGTGTGGGAAACATTCAGTACTTC.

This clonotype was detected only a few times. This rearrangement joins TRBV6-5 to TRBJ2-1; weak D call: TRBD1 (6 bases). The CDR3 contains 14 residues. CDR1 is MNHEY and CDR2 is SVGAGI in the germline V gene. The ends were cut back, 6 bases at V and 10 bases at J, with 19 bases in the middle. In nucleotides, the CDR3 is TGTGCCAGCAGCCGCGCGGACAGAACGGGAGAGCAGTTCTTC. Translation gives CASSRADRTGEQFF.

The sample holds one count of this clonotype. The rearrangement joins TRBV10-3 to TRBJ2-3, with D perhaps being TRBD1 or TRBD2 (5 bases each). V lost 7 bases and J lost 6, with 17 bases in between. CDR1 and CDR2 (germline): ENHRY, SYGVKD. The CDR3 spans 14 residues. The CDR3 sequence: CAINPSQGRDTQYF. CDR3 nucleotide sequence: TGTGCCATCAACCCGTCGCAGGGACGGGATACGCAGTATTTT.

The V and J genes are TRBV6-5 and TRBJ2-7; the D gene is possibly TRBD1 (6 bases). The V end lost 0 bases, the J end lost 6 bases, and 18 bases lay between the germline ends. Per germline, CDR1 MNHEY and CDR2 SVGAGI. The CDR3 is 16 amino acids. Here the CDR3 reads CASSYSSSNRAVEQYF. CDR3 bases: TGTGCCAGCAGTTACTCGAGTTCTAACAGGGCCGTCGAGCAGTACTTC.

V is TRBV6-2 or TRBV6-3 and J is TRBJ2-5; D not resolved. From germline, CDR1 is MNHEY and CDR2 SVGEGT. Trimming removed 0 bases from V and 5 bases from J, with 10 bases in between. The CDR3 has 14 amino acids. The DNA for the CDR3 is TGTGCCAGCAGTTACTCCGAGAGTGAGGAGACCCAGTACTTC. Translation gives CASSYSESEETQYF.

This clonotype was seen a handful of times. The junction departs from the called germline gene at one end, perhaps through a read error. CDR3 nucleotide sequence: TGTGCCAGCAGCTTAAAAAGCGGGGGGAGCACAGTTACGCAGTATTTT. Amino acid sequence: CASSLKSGGSTVTQYF. This chain connects TRBV7-3 to TRBJ2-3, with TRBD2 identical over 9 bases. Germline-derived CDR1 and CDR2 are SGHTA and FQGTGA. This CDR3 has 16 residues.

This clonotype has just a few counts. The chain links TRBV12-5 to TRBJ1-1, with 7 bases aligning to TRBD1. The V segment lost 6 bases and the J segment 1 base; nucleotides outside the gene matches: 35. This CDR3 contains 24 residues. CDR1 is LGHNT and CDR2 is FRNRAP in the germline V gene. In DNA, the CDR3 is TGTGCTAGTGGACCTGTTCTTATGACCGATACGACAGGGACGGCACAAACGGGGAACACTGAAGCTTTCTTT. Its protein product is CASGPVLMTDTTGTAQTGNTEAFF.

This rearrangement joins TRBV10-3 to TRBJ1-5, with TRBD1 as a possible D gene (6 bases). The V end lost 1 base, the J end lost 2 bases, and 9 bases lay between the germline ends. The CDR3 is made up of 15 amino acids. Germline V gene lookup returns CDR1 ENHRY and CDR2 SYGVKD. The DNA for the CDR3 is TGTGCCATCAGTGAGTACAGGGAGGGCAATCAGCCCCAGCATTTT. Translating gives CAISEYREGNQPQHF.

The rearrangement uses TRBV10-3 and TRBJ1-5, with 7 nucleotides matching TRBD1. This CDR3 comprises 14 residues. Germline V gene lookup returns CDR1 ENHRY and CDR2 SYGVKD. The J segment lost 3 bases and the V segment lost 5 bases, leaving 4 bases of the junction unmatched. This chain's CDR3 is CAISKDRDNQPQHF. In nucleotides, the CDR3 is TGTGCCATCAGTAAAGACAGGGACAATCAGCCCCAGCATTTT.

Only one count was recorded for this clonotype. The CDR3 loop is CASSLGLTGPPSYNEQFF. In DNA, the CDR3 is TGTGCCAGCAGCCTTGGGCTTACAGGGCCCCCATCCTACAATGAGCAGTTCTTC. The chain carries TRBV11-1 and TRBJ2-1, with D maybe TRBD1 (6 bases). Trimming took 5 bases from V and 1 from J, leaving 21 bases between them. Germline V lookup: CDR1 SGHAT, CDR2 FQDESV (reference sequence). The CDR3 covers 18 residues.

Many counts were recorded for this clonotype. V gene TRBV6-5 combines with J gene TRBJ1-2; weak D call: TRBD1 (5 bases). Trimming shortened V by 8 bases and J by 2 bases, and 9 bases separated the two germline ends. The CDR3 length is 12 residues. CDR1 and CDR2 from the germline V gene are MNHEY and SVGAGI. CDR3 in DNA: TGTGCCAGCCGTGGGGACAACTATGGCTACACCTTC. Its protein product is CASRGDNYGYTF.

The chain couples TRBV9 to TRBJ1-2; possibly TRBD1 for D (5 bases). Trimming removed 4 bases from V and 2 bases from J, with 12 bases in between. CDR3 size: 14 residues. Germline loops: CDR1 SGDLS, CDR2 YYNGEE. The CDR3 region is CASSTGNSNYGYTF. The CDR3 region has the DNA TGTGCCAGCAGCACAGGCAACTCCAACTATGGCTACACCTTC.

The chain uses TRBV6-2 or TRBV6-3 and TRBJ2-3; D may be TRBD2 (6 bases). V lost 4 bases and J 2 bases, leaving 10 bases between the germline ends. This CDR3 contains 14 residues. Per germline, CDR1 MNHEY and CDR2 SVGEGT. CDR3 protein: CASSWGLNTDTQYF. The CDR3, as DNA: TGTGCCAGCAGTTGGGGACTTAACACAGATACGCAGTATTTT.

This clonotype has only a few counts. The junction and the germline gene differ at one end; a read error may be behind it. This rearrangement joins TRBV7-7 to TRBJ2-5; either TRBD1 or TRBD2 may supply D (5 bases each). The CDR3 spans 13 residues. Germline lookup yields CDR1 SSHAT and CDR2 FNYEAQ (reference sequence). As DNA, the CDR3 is TGCGCTAGCAGCTCCCCGGGGACGGAGACCCAGTACTTC. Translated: CASSSPGTETQYF.

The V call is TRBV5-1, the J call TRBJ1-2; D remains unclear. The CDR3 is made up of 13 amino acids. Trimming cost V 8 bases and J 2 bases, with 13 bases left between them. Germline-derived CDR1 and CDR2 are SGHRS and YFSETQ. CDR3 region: CASGQPENYGYTF. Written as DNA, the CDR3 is TGCGCCAGTGGGCAGCCCGAGAACTATGGCTACACCTTC.

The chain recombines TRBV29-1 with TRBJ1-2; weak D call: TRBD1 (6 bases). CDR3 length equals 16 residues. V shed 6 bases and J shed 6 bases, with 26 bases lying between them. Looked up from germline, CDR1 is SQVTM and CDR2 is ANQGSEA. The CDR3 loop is CSVPGGRVGLPDGYTF. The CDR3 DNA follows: TGCAGCGTCCCCGGGGGCAGGGTCGGGTTGCCGGATGGCTACACCTTC.

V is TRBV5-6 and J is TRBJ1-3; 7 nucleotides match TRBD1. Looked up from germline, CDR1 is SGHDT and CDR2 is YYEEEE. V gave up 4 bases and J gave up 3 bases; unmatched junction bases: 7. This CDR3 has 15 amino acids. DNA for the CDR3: TGTGCCAGCAGCAACGACAGGGTGCTTGGAAACACCATATATTTT. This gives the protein CASSNDRVLGNTIYF.